The present T cell receptor (beta chain) was sequenced within a study of blood T cell repertoires in COVID-19. Study-level background: Acute-phase and convalescent COVID-19 samples originated in the United States, Italy and Spain. From T cells, B-cell-depleted T cells, or PBMCs came the material, which was cDNA or gDNA.

Clones were sequenced by immunoSEQ multiplex PCR, and TCRdb holds only the in-frame ones, with some missing. The sample includes 25,000 to 35,000 clones, 85% seen only once; the top ten take roughly 23%. The CDR3 covers 12 residues. Germline V lookup: CDR1 SGHRS, CDR2 YFSETQ. Trimming took 7 bases from V and 7 from J, leaving 14 bases between them. This clone appeared once. V gene TRBV5-1 combines with J gene TRBJ2-5; D possibly corresponds to TRBD1 (6 bases). Sequenced input: peripheral blood. The sequence derives from a human donor in a cohort sampled during active COVID-19. The CDR3 DNA reads TGCGCCAGCGGGGGAACAGGGTGGACCCAGTACTTC. Translating it yields CASGGTGWTQYF. The full variable domain, with the rest looked up from reference TRBV5-1 and TRBJ2-5, is KAGVTQTPRYLIKTRGQQVTLSCSPISGHRSVSWYQQTPGQGLQFLFEYFSETQRNKGNFPGRFSGRQFSNSRSEMNVSTLELGDSALYLCASGGTGWTQYFGPGTRLLVL.